What follows describes a single TCR beta chain. The authors' processing: Reference gene primer amplification yielded estimated nucleated cell counts. Clones were sequenced by immunoSEQ multiplex PCR, and TCRdb holds only the in-frame ones, with some missing. The V and J calls and clone size come from that table; D and trimming were worked out from the DNA. The sample lists about 93,000 clones, approximately 87% occurring once. V lost 6 bases and J lost 7; bases outside the gene matches: 5. This CDR3 spans 13 amino acids. Germline lookup yields CDR1 MGHDK and CDR2 SYGVNS. These data belong to a study of blood T cell repertoires in COVID-19. Looking at the study overall: COVID-19 samples collected from the United States, Italy and Spain covered acute and convalescent phases. Nucleic acid was either cDNA or gDNA, and it came from T cells, B-cell-depleted T cells, or PBMCs.

The sample consisted of peripheral blood. This clonotype was sampled from a human donor with active COVID-19. The donor label of this sample is uncertain. V is TRBV25-1 and J is TRBJ1-4, with 7 bases lining up with TRBD1. The CDR3 protein is CASRKQGIEKLFF. DNA for the CDR3: TGTGCCAGCAGGAAACAGGGGATTGAAAAACTGTTTTTT.